This T cell receptor beta chain originates from a study of beta chain features in type 1 diabetes. Study-level results: Relative to healthy donors, patients appeared to have naive, central memory and Treg TCRB repertoires that were more similar.

The whole isolated RNA underwent reverse transcription, so sequencing captured expressed TCRB transcripts. Assay: immunoSEQ multiplex PCR; the TCRdb copy retains only in-frame clones and omits some. This sample has a few hundred thousand clones, with about 20% found just once. The CDR3 length is 15 residues. On this clone: The antigen remains unidentified.

Sampling consisted of one heparinised blood draw per donor, averaging roughly 110 mL. Central memory, naive, regulatory and stem cell-like memory CD4+ cells were sorted by CD45RO/CCR7/CD25/CD127/CD95/CD27. This TCR came from a young woman in good health. The sample taken for sequencing was naive CD4+ T cells from blood. The rearrangement uses TRBV1 and TRBJ1-2. TRBV1 is classified as a pseudogene. The CDR3 bases are TGCACCAGCAAGATCCCCGGGGAAAGAGGCTATGGCTACACCTTC. It translates to CTSKIPGERGYGYTF.